The 24 T cell receptor beta chains reported below all come from one sample, sequenced in a study of T-cell memory formation after mild COVID-19. One entry per CDR3 protein results from TCRdb running MiXCR on the 5' RACE reads. The sample holds 200,000 to 300,000 distinct CDR3 sequences, approximately 15% seen once. Sequenced material: PBMCs or a T cell subset sorted from them (not recorded which). These receptors all come from an adult woman who had mild COVID-19 (a few samples of this study predate the infection). Cell type and time point are not known.

The chain is built from TRBV7-3 and TRBJ1-6; TRBD1 matches at 9 bases. The CDR3 runs 15 residues. V lost 1 base, J lost 7 bases, and 2 bases stayed unmatched. Per germline, CDR1 SGHTA and CDR2 FQGTGA. The CDR3 DNA sequence: TGTGCCAGCAGCTTAAGTGGGACAGGGAATTCACCCCTCCACTTT. Translated: CASSLSGTGNSPLHF.

The chain has TRBV4-3 and TRBJ2-7, with 7 positions matching TRBD2. The CDR3 loop spans 16 amino acids. J lost 3 bases, V lost 4 bases, and 12 bases had no gene match. Looked up from germline, CDR1 is LGHNA and CDR2 is YSLEER. As DNA, the CDR3 is TGCGCCAGCAGCCGTGAGGGTGCGGGAGCAGTCTACGAGCAGTACTTC. This codes for CASSREGAGAVYEQYF.

Many counts were recorded for this clonotype. The chain carries TRBV13 and TRBJ1-1; 7 nucleotides align to TRBD1. V shed 5 bases, J shed 3 bases, and the junction held 12 bases outside the gene matches. The CDR3 contains 16 residues. CDR1 and CDR2 from the germline V gene are PRHDT and FYEKMQ (reference sequence). The CDR3 DNA sequence: TGTGCCAGCAGCCTATTCCGACAGGGTGGGGACACTGAAGCTTTCTTT. This codes for CASSLFRQGGDTEAFF.

This chain links TRBV12-3 or TRBV12-4 with TRBJ1-2, with a possible D match to TRBD1 (5 bases). The CDR3 is 13 amino acids. Deletions cut 3 bases from V and 8 bases from J, with 13 bases between. The CDR3 reads CASSFGERGGYTF. DNA for the CDR3: TGTGCCAGCAGTTTTGGGGAAAGGGGCGGCTACACCTTC.

The gene calls are TRBV9 and TRBJ1-2, with TRBD1 identical over 8 bases. The CDR3 has 14 residues. J gave up 4 bases and V 0 bases, and 2 bases lay outside the gene matches. Looked up from germline, CDR1 is SGDLS and CDR2 is YYNGEE. CDR3 bases: TGTGCCAGCAGCGTAGTGACAGGGGTCTATGGCTACACCTTC. Its protein product is CASSVVTGVYGYTF.

This clonotype was counted a few times. V usage is TRBV9 and J usage is TRBJ2-2; TRBD1 might be the D (6 bases). The CDR3 spans 15 residues. Trimming took off 2 bases at V and 0 bases at J, with 8 bases between the two ends. Germline-derived CDR1 and CDR2 are SGDLS and YYNGEE. CDR3 region: CASSVRTANTGELFF. The CDR3 nucleotides read TGTGCCAGCAGCGTCCGGACAGCGAACACCGGGGAGCTGTTTTTT.

This chain joins TRBV6-5 and TRBJ1-3, with D possibly TRBD1 on 6 matching bases. Germline-derived CDR1 and CDR2 are MNHEY and SVGAGI. V was trimmed by 2 bases and J by 2 bases, leaving 13 bases between them. The CDR3 loop spans 16 amino acids. The CDR3 DNA reads as TGTGCCAGCAGTTACGATTTCAGGGGCCCTGGAAACACCATATATTTT. This encodes CASSYDFRGPGNTIYF.

There are a few counts of this clonotype. This chain uses TRBV29-1 with TRBJ2-1; D not certain. The CDR3 contains 15 residues. The germline CDR1 and CDR2 sequences are SQVTM and ANQGSEA. V was trimmed by 5 bases and J by 9 bases, leaving 23 bases between them. The CDR3: CSVPPPRTILGEQFF. In nucleotides, the CDR3 is TGCAGCGTTCCCCCCCCCAGGACGATCCTCGGTGAGCAGTTCTTC.

The rearrangement links TRBV5-6 to TRBJ1-1; D might be TRBD1 (5 bases). The CDR3 length is 16 residues. V lost 1 base, J lost 3 bases, and 16 bases lay in between. CDR1 and CDR2 from the germline V gene are SGHDT and YYEEEE. The CDR3: CASSLWGNVGYTEAFF. The CDR3 DNA reads as TGTGCCAGCAGCTTGTGGGGGAACGTTGGGTACACTGAAGCTTTCTTT. The full variable domain, rest sourced from reference TRBV5-6 and TRBJ1-1, is DAGVTQSPTHLIKTRGQQVTLRCSPKSGHDTVSWYQQALGQGPQFIFQYYEEEERQRGNFPDRFSGHQFPNYSSELNVNALLLGDSALYLCASSLWGNVGYTEAFFGQGTRLTVV.

The chain has TRBV29-1 and TRBJ1-1; TRBD1 is a possible D gene (5 bases). With 4 bases removed from V and 0 bases from J, the gap between germline ends came to 12 bases. CDR1 SQVTM and CDR2 ANQGSEA come from the germline V gene. This CDR3 spans 14 amino acids. The CDR3 DNA reads TGCAGCGTTGTGGTGGAGGGGATGAACACTGAAGCTTTCTTT. The encoded protein is CSVVVEGMNTEAFF. Looking up the rest from reference TRBV29-1 and TRBJ1-1 gives the full variable domain: SAVISQKPSRDICQRGTSLTIQCQVDSQVTMMFWYRQQPGQSLTLIATANQGSEATYESGFVIDKFPISRPNLTFSTLTVSNMSPEDSSIYLCSVVVEGMNTEAFFGQGTRLTVV.

This clonotype occurred many times. The J gene is TRBJ2-1, the V gene TRBV12-3 or TRBV12-4; maybe TRBD2 (5 bases). The CDR3 is 15 residues long. The ends were cut back, 6 bases at V and 0 bases at J, with 12 bases in the middle. In nucleotides, the CDR3 is TGTGCCAGCAGCAAGGACTCGAGCTCCTACAATGAGCAGTTCTTC. It codes for CASSKDSSSYNEQFF.

The chain is built from TRBV20-1 and TRBJ1-5; D is perhaps TRBD1 (5 bases). V was cut by 6 bases and J by 5 bases, with 14 bases left in between. Germline CDR1 DFQATT, CDR2 SNEGSKA (reference sequence). The CDR3 extends over 13 amino acids. This CDR3 reads CSALEGLYQPQHF. The CDR3 region has the DNA TGCAGTGCCCTGGAGGGGCTCTATCAGCCCCAGCATTTT.

The chain is built from TRBV9 and TRBJ1-1; maybe TRBD1 (6 bases). The CDR3 spans 15 residues. V shed 4 bases and J shed 4 bases, with 17 bases lying between them. From germline, CDR1 is SGDLS and CDR2 YYNGEE. The CDR3 protein is CASSPGQNVGTEAFF. DNA of the CDR3: TGTGCCAGCAGCCCCGGACAGAATGTTGGCACTGAAGCTTTCTTT.

V usage is TRBV3-1 and J usage is TRBJ2-1; 7 bases are a match to TRBD2. In germline, CDR1 is LGHDT, CDR2 YNNKEL (reference sequence). With 4 bases clipped from V and 6 bases from J, the junction kept 9 bases outside the gene matches. This CDR3 comprises 15 residues. CDR3 sequence reads: CASSPLAGEGNEQFF. The CDR3, as DNA: TGTGCCAGCAGCCCTCTCGCGGGAGAGGGCAATGAGCAGTTCTTC.

The rearrangement uses TRBV20-1 and TRBJ2-1, with D unclear. This CDR3 spans 13 amino acids. Between the trimmed V and J ends, which lost 0 bases and 6 bases, there was a span of 9 bases. CDR1 is DFQATT and CDR2 is SNEGSKA in the germline V gene (reference sequence). The CDR3 protein is CSARDPNTNEQFF. CDR3 DNA: TGCAGTGCTAGAGATCCCAACACCAATGAGCAGTTCTTC.

The genes are TRBV18 and TRBJ2-7; 7 nucleotides line up with TRBD1. From germline, CDR1 is KGHSH and CDR2 LQKENI. CDR3 length equals 16 residues. Trimming at V came to 0 bases and at J to 3 bases, leaving 8 bases not matched to a gene. CDR3 nucleotides: TGTGCCAGCTCACCACCGGGTACAGGGGTCCTCTACGAGCAGTACTTC. This gives the protein CASSPPGTGVLYEQYF. The variable domain in full, with the rest retrieved from reference TRBV18 and TRBJ2-7, is NAGVMQNPRHLVRRRGQEARLRCSPMKGHSHVYWYRQLPEEGLKFMVYLQKENIIDESGMPKERFSAEFPKEGPSILRIQQVVRGDSAAYFCASSPPGTGVLYEQYFGPGTRLTVT.

This clonotype was observed at least ten times. The genes are TRBV11-3 and TRBJ2-1, with 8 bases that match TRBD2. With 1 base clipped from V and 15 bases from J, the junction kept 14 bases outside the gene matches. The germline gives CDR1 SGHNT, CDR2 YENEEA. The CDR3 totals 15 residues. DNA of the CDR3: TGTGCCAGCAGCTTAGGGGGGACTAGGGGGACCACCGGGTTCTTC. Translating it yields CASSLGGTRGTTGFF.

Here the CDR3 DNA reads TGTGCCATCGGGGACCTGGGGGATACGCAGTATTTT. Its protein product is CAIGDLGDTQYF. V is TRBV10-3 and J is TRBJ2-3; tentatively, D is TRBD1 or TRBD2 (5 bases each). Germline V gives CDR1 ENHRY, CDR2 SYGVKD. The germline V and J ends were trimmed by 8 bases and 6 bases, with 12 bases remaining between them. This CDR3 is built from 12 residues.

This clonotype was observed a few times. The chain uses TRBV30 and TRBJ1-2; 7 positions match TRBD1. The CDR3 consists of 14 residues. The germline V gene encodes CDR1 GTSNPN and CDR2 SVGIG (reference sequence). J gave up 8 bases and V 1 base, and 10 bases lay outside the gene matches. CDR3 sequence (DNA): TGTGCCTGGAGTGAACTGACAGGGATCGGAGGCTACACCTTC. Protein: CAWSELTGIGGYTF.

The rearrangement uses TRBV7-2 and TRBJ2-6; a possible D gene is TRBD2 (5 bases). The CDR3 covers 16 residues. Germline lookup yields CDR1 SGHTA and CDR2 FQGNSA. V shed 3 bases and J shed 0 bases, with 9 bases lying between them. CDR3 residues: CASSFPAASGANVLTF. CDR3 sequence (DNA): TGTGCCAGCAGCTTTCCAGCGGCCTCTGGGGCCAACGTCCTGACTTTC.

This chain uses TRBV6-5 with TRBJ2-7, with TRBD1 matching over 9 bases. Germline assignment: CDR1 MNHEY and CDR2 SVGAGI. The trim removed 6 bases at V and 2 bases at J, leaving 5 bases unmatched. This CDR3 is built from 14 residues. The CDR3 DNA sequence: TGTGCCAGCAGGGGGACAGGGCCCACCTACGAGCAGTACTTC. Encoded protein: CASRGTGPTYEQYF.

The chain recombines TRBV20-1 with TRBJ1-2, with 7 bases fitting TRBD1. The CDR3 sequence is 17 residues long. J was trimmed by 3 bases and V by 3 bases; bases with no gene match: 16. Germline V lookup: CDR1 DFQATT, CDR2 SNEGSKA (reference sequence). In DNA, the CDR3 is TGCAGTGCTAGTGGGGCCGACAGGGATCCGGGGTACTATGGCTACACCTTC. This gives the protein CSASGADRDPGYYGYTF.

The genes are TRBV28 and TRBJ1-2; D is unresolved. From germline, CDR1 is MDHEN and CDR2 SYDVKM. The germline V and J ends were trimmed by 5 bases and 2 bases, with 12 bases remaining between them. CDR3 length: 14 amino acids. The CDR3 nucleotides are TGTGCCAGCAGTCCGACACTCCCAAACTATGGCTACACCTTC. Translating it yields CASSPTLPNYGYTF.

This chain links TRBV7-2 with TRBJ2-5; 12 bases are a match to TRBD2. CDR3 length equals 17 residues. Germline V gene sequence: CDR1 SGHTA, CDR2 FQGNSA. Unmatched junction bases numbered 8, after V lost 3 bases and J lost 3 bases. This chain's CDR3 is CASSFSLAGGLKETQYF. In DNA form, the CDR3 reads TGTGCCAGCAGCTTTTCTCTAGCGGGAGGGCTAAAAGAGACCCAGTACTTC.